This T cell receptor (beta chain) emerged from a study of blood T cell repertoires in COVID-19. Libraries were prepared by immunoSEQ multiplex PCR; TCRdb keeps only in-frame clonotypes and omits some of them. The sample lists about 220,000 clones, approximately 84% occurring once. Sequencing was carried out using peripheral blood. The receptor was isolated from a woman aged 55-70 years with acute or convalescent COVID-19.

In DNA form, the CDR3 reads TGTGCCATCAGTCCGGGACAGAACACAGATACGCAGTATTTT. Translation gives CAISPGQNTDTQYF. The chain employs TRBV10-3 and TRBJ2-3; 7 nucleotides align to TRBD1. With V trimmed by 5 bases and J by 2 bases, 4 bases remained unmatched. The germline V gene has CDR1 ENHRY and CDR2 SYGVKD. The CDR3 consists of 14 residues.